The 5 T cell receptor beta chains reported below all come from one sample, sequenced in a study of blood T cell repertoires in COVID-19 (dated by TCRdb to the early 2020s). Libraries were made using the immunoSEQ multiplex PCR assay. The table was pulled from immuneACCESS by TCRdb, which kept in-frame rearrangements only. Such tables lose some clones; where checked, under half of the loss comes from unresolved V genes, and the rest has no known cause. The sample has under 85,000 clones on record, around 83% of them singletons. About 3.8% of the sample comes from the top ten. Sequencing input: peripheral blood. The receptors stem from a man in his fifties or sixties with acute or convalescent COVID-19.

The chain carries TRBV4-1 and TRBJ1-2; weak D call: TRBD1 (6 bases). The CDR3 is 15 amino acids. V dropped 0 bases and J dropped 6 bases, with 14 bases sitting between them. CDR1 is MGHRA, CDR2 YSYEKL, per germline. This chain's CDR3 is CASSQEWGGLNGYTF. CDR3 bases: TGCGCCAGCAGCCAAGAGTGGGGGGGGCTGAATGGCTACACCTTC.

The gene calls are TRBV5-1 and TRBJ1-5; D not certain. Trimming took 4 bases from V and 3 from J, leaving 8 bases between them. This CDR3 spans 13 amino acids. Germline values: CDR1 SGHRS, CDR2 YFSETQ. CDR3 sequence reads: CASSEGVNQPQHF. In DNA form, the CDR3 reads TGCGCCAGCAGCGAGGGTGTCAATCAGCCCCAGCATTTT.

The V and J genes are TRBV12-3 or TRBV12-4 and TRBJ2-5, with D perhaps TRBD1 (7 bases). The CDR3 sequence is 13 residues long. The V end lost 9 bases, the J end lost 4 bases, and 15 bases lay between the germline ends. The CDR3: CASRRGRTETQYF. The CDR3, as DNA: TGTGCCAGTAGGAGGGGGCGCACAGAGACCCAGTACTTC.

CDR3 sequence (DNA): TGTGCCAGCAGCTTCGGACAGGGCTCCGAGCAGTACTTC. This codes for CASSFGQGSEQYF. This chain uses TRBV11-3 with TRBJ2-7; TRBD1 agrees at 8 bases. Trimming cost V 3 bases and J 6 bases; bases outside gene matches: 4. The CDR3 loop spans 13 amino acids. CDR1 and CDR2 (germline): SGHNT, YENEEA. Looking up the rest from reference TRBV11-3 and TRBJ2-7 gives the full variable domain: EAGVVQSPRYKIIEKKQPVAFWCNPISGHNTLYWYLQNLGQGPELLIRYENEEAVDDSQLPKDRFSAERLKGVDSTLKIQPAELGDSAVYLCASSFGQGSEQYFGPGTRLTVT.

The rearrangement joins TRBV5-1 to TRBJ1-2; TRBD1 matches at 10 bases. V lost 0 bases to trimming and J lost 8 bases; unmatched junction nucleotides: 4. CDR1 and CDR2 (germline): SGHRS, YFSETQ. The CDR3 runs to 14 residues. The CDR3: CASSLAGTGEGYTF. Here the CDR3 DNA reads TGCGCCAGCAGCTTGGCCGGGACAGGGGAAGGCTACACCTTC.